Sequencing of this T cell receptor (beta chain) was carried out in a study of human T cells and chemical hapten exposure. TCRdb reprocessed the RACE reads with MiXCR, giving one entry per CDR3 protein. The data show about 190,000 distinct CDR3 sequences, approximately 24% seen once. Time point specified: patch test 3, about 24 weeks after DPC sensitization. As for treatment: therapeutic diphenylcyclopropenone sensitization with weekly scalp DPC. This CDR3 has 11 amino acids. V was clipped by 0 bases and J by 4 bases, with 4 bases between them. Germline V gene data show CDR1 as DFQATT and CDR2 as SNEGSKA (reference sequence). This clonotype was detected ten times or more.

This TCR came from a woman in her 40s with alopecia areata. Some clones in this sample may be carry-over from other donors' samples. The chain employs TRBV20-1 and TRBJ2-7; D uncertain. The specimen was whole blood, collected in connection with sensitization to the hapten diphenylcyclopropenone (DPC). CDR3 sequence: CSARDVYEQYF. In DNA, the CDR3 is TGCAGTGCTAGAGATGTGTACGAGCAGTACTTC.